Here is one T cell receptor beta chain with its context. This entry comes from a study of blood T cell repertoires in COVID-19. Background on the study: The origin of the acute and convalescent COVID-19 samples was the United States, Italy and Spain. The cDNA or gDNA used as material had been derived from T cells, B-cell-depleted T cells, or PBMCs.

Authors' processing steps: Nucleated cell counts were estimated from reference gene primer amplification. Libraries were prepared by immunoSEQ multiplex PCR; TCRdb keeps only in-frame clonotypes and omits some of them. The V and J calls and clone size come from that table; D and trimming were worked out from the DNA. The table has 200,000 to 300,000 clones, 84% seen once. Germline loops: CDR1 MDHEN, CDR2 SYDVKM. After removal of 2 bases from V and 1 base from J, the junction contained 20 bases not matched to a gene. The CDR3 has 21 residues. Sample: peripheral blood. This clonotype was obtained from a man aged 50 or older with acute or convalescent COVID-19. This chain joins TRBV28 and TRBJ2-5; 9 bases line up with TRBD2. CDR3 loop: CASSLRRGASGKMRGQETQYF. DNA of the CDR3: TGTGCCAGCAGTTTACGGCGCGGGGCTAGCGGGAAAATGAGGGGCCAAGAGACCCAGTACTTC.